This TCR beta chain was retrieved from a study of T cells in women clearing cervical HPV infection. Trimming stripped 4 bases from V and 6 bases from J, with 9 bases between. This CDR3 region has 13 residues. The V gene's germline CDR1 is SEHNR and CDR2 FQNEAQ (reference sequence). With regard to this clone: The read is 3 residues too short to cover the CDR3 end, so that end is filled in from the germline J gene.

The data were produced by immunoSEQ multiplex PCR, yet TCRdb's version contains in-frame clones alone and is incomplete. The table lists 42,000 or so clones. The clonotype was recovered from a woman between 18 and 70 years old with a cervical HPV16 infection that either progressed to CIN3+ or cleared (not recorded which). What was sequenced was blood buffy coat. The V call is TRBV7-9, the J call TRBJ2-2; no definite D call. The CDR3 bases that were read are TGTGCCAGCAGCTCTAATAAAGCCGGGGAG. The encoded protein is CASSSNKAGE. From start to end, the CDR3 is CASSSNKAGELFF.